Below, 4 T cell receptor beta chains from the same sample are listed, as sequenced in a study of blood T cell repertoires in COVID-19. Clones were sequenced by immunoSEQ multiplex PCR, and TCRdb holds only the in-frame ones, with some missing. The sample contains 110,000 to 150,000 clones, roughly 89% of which appear only once. The sample was PBMCs or T cells enriched from blood (not recorded which). The receptors stem from a man in his forties or fifties who had recovered from COVID-19.

The rearrangement uses TRBV15 and TRBJ1-1; D gene uncertain. This CDR3 region has 14 residues. The germline V gene encodes CDR1 LNHNV and CDR2 YYDKDF (reference sequence). V lost 0 bases and J lost 4, with 9 bases in between. CDR3 bases: TGTGCCACCAGCAGAGACATCACGGGCACTGAAGCTTTCTTT. Residues: CATSRDITGTEAFF.

J is TRBJ2-7 and V is TRBV28, with TRBD2 matching 8 bases. Germline V gives CDR1 MDHEN, CDR2 SYDVKM. Trimming cost V 5 bases and J 3 bases; bases outside gene matches: 3. This CDR3 is 13 amino acids long. The CDR3 nucleotides read TGTGCCAGCAGTACCGCGGGGGGCTACGAGCAGTACTTC. As protein: CASSTAGGYEQYF.

V gene TRBV2 combines with J gene TRBJ1-1; a weak D match, TRBD1 (5 bases). Trimming removed 10 bases from V and 1 base from J, with 7 bases in between. CDR1 is SNHLY and CDR2 is FYNNEI in the germline V gene. CDR3 size: 11 residues. The chain's CDR3 is CATGQNTEAFF. The CDR3, as DNA: TGTGCCACAGGGCAGAACACTGAAGCTTTCTTT.

This clone turned up a few times. V gene TRBV4-1 combines with J gene TRBJ2-7; 12 nucleotides line up with TRBD1. CDR1 is MGHRA and CDR2 is YSYEKL in the germline V gene. Germline trimming cut 0 bases from V and 9 bases from J; bases unmatched to any gene: 9. The CDR3 extends over 16 amino acids. DNA of the CDR3: TGCGCCAGCAGCCAAGATCCGCGGGACAGGGGGCTCGTGCAGTACTTC. This gives the protein CASSQDPRDRGLVQYF.